This T cell receptor beta chain was sequenced in a study of shared clonotypes between healthy human individuals. Method: immunoSEQ multiplex PCR; TCRdb's copy keeps in-frame clones and lacks some. The table includes some 2,500,000 clones, roughly 90% detected once. Trimming removed 1 base at V and 1 base at J, with 10 bases between. This CDR3 is 15 amino acids long. The germline gives CDR1 MGHDK, CDR2 SYGVNS. This clone was counted a single time. The chain couples TRBV25-1 to TRBJ2-5; TRBD1 or TRBD2 may be the D gene (7 bases each). The receptor's source is a man aged 18 to 29 in good health. Some clones in this sample may be carry-over from other donors' samples. Material: naive CD4+ T cells from PBMCs. Subset described: CD45RA+ positively selected. CDR3 DNA: TGTGCCAGCAGTGAATGGGAGGGGGCCCAAGAGACCCAGTACTTC. Encoded protein: CASSEWEGAQETQYF.